This is a list of T cell receptor beta chains from one sample in a study of cytomegalovirus exposure and HLA in healthy donors. Method: immunoSEQ multiplex PCR; TCRdb's copy keeps in-frame clones and lacks some. The table includes about 150,000 clones, roughly 87% detected once. The material sequenced was PBMCs. These receptors were obtained from a woman aged 18-29 years in good health and CMV-seropositive. CDR3s include the opening cysteine and the closing phenylalanine or tryptophan. The D gene is left open where the match is weak. The size field is filled for only some rows; it gives once, few, many or a size class.

>TRBJ2-2|-|-|TRBV11-2
CASSPGRGAKFNTGELFF
TGTGCCAGCAGCCCTGGTCGCGGGGCAAAGTTTAACACCGGGGAGCTGTTTTTT
>TRBJ1-3|-|-|TRBV6-1
CASSHRALGGNTIYF
TGTGCCAGCAGTCACAGGGCATTAGGTGGAAACACCATATATTTT
>TRBJ2-5|-|TRBD1|TRBV4-3
CASSQGARGLGQEETQYF
TGCGCCAGCAGCCAAGGGGCTAGGGGGCTGGGCCAGGAAGAGACCCAGTACTTC
>TRBJ1-3|-|-|TRBV6-5
CASSLSRGSGNTIYF
TGTGCCAGCAGCCTATCCCGCGGCTCTGGAAACACCATATATTTT
>TRBJ2-7|many|TRBD2|TRBV28
CASSERTSGYEQYF
TGTGCCAGCAGTGAGCGGACTAGCGGATACGAGCAGTACTTC
>TRBJ2-5|-|TRBD1|TRBV6-5
CASSPPGQGGETQYF
TGTGCCAGCAGTCCTCCGGGACAGGGAGGTGAGACCCAGTACTTC
>TRBJ2-7|-|TRBD2|TRBV27
CASSTPTTSGGYEQYF
TGTGCCAGCAGTACCCCGACCACTAGCGGGGGTTACGAGCAGTACTTC
>TRBJ2-5|-|-|TRBV7-2
CASSPRGIQETQYF
TGTGCCAGCAGCCCTAGAGGAATCCAAGAGACCCAGTACTTC
>TRBJ2-7|-|TRBD2|TRBV5-6
CASSPDSGGASYEQYF
TGTGCCAGCAGTCCGGATAGCGGGGGGGCGTCGTACGAGCAGTACTTC
>TRBJ1-2|-|-|TRBV4-2
CASSLPNSGGGGYTF
TGTGCCAGCAGCCTACCGAATTCTGGGGGCGGGGGCTACACCTTC
>TRBJ1-2|-|-|TRBV10-3
CAISQGYGYTF
TGTGCCATCAGTCAGGGGTATGGCTACACCTTC
>TRBJ1-5|-|-|TRBV7-2
CASSLFLPDQPQHF
TGTGCCAGCAGCTTATTCTTGCCGGATCAGCCCCAGCATTTT
>TRBJ2-5|-|-|TRBV10-1
CASSGPGAEETQYF
TGCGCCAGCAGTGGGCCAGGGGCTGAAGAGACCCAGTACTTC
>TRBJ1-1|-|-|TRBV5-4
CASSLRGPGSTEAFF
TGTGCCAGCAGCTTGCGTGGGCCGGGGAGCACTGAAGCTTTCTTT
>TRBJ1-2|-|TRBD1|TRBV5-1
CASSLDRGDGYTF
TGCGCCAGCAGCCTGGACAGGGGCGATGGCTACACCTTC
>TRBJ2-2|-|TRBD1|TRBV2
CASTGRGSTTGELFF
TGTGCCAGCACAGGCAGGGGGTCGACCACCGGGGAGCTGTTTTTT
>TRBJ2-3|-|TRBD1|TRBV2
CASGRDRDTDTQYF
TGTGCCAGCGGCCGGGACAGGGACACAGATACGCAGTATTTT
>TRBJ1-6|-|TRBD1|TRBV7-9
CASSWYSTGTGTDSPLHF
TGTGCCAGCAGCTGGTATTCAACCGGGACAGGGACCGATTCACCCCTCCACTTT
>TRBJ1-3|-|-|TRBV9
CASSVDSRPGNTIYF
TGTGCCAGCAGCGTAGATTCGCGTCCTGGAAACACCATATATTTT
>TRBJ2-7|-|-|TRBV5-5
CASSLNPEGGYEQYF
TGTGCCAGCAGCTTGAACCCGGAAGGAGGCTACGAGCAGTACTTC
>TRBJ1-3|once|TRBD1|TRBV5-4
CASSVQGVVANTIYF
TGTGCCAGCAGCGTACAGGGGGTGGTGGCTAACACCATATATTTT
>TRBJ1-3|-|TRBD1|TRBV4-3
CASGPTRGQVSGNTIYF
TGCGCCAGCGGGCCCACAAGGGGACAGGTCTCTGGAAACACCATATATTTT
>TRBJ2-5|-|TRBD2|TRBV28
CASSLAAGEQETQYF
TGTGCCAGCAGTTTAGCAGCGGGAGAGCAAGAGACCCAGTACTTC
>TRBJ1-3|-|-|TRBV7-8
CATNGRPGNTIYF
TGTGCCACTAACGGGAGACCTGGAAACACCATATATTTT
>TRBJ2-2|-|-|TRBV28
CASRTGTPANTGELFF
TGTGCCAGCAGAACCGGGACACCAGCGAACACCGGGGAGCTGTTTTTT
>TRBJ2-1|-|TRBD1|TRBV5-1
CASSYNAGGPPNEQFF
TGCGCCAGCAGCTACAACGCAGGGGGCCCGCCTAATGAGCAGTTCTTC
>TRBJ1-1|-|-|TRBV7-2
CASSPRQATEAFF
TGTGCCAGCAGCCCTCGACAGGCCACTGAAGCTTTCTTT
>TRBJ1-3|-|-|TRBV5-1
CASSLDRGNTIYF
TGCGCCAGCAGCTTGGACCGGGGAAACACCATATATTTT
>TRBJ1-6|-|-|TRBV9
CASSVIGVNSPLHF
TGTGCCAGCAGCGTTATAGGGGTGAATTCACCCCTCCACTTT